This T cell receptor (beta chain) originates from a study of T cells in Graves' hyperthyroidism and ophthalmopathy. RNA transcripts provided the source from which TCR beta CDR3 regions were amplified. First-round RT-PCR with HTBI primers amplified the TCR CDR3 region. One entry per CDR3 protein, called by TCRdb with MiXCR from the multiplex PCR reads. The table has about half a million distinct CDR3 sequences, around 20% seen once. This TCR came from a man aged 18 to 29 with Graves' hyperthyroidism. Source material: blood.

The CDR3 DNA sequence: TGTGCCAGCATTCCTTTGGACAGGGCAGCCAAAAACATTCAGTACTTC. It encodes CASIPLDRAAKNIQYF. The rearrangement joins TRBV2 to TRBJ2-4; TRBD1 matches 8 bases. This CDR3 has 16 amino acids. V dropped 7 bases and J dropped 0; count of bases not matched to a gene: 8. Per the germline V gene, CDR1 is SNHLY and CDR2 is FYNNEI.